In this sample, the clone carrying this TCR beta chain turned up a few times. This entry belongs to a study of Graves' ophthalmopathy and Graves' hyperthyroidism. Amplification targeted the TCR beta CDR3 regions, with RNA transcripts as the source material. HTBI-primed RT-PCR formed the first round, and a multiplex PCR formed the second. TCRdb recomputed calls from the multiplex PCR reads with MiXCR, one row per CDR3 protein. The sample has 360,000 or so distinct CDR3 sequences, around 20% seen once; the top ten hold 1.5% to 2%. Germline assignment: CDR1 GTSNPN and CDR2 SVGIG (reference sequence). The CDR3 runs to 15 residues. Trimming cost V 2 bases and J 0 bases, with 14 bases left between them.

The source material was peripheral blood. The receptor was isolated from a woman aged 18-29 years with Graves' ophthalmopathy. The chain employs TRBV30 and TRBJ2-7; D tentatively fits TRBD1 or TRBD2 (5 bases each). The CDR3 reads CAWSYGTPHSYEQYF. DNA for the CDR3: TGTGCCTGGAGTTATGGGACGCCTCACTCCTACGAGCAGTACTTC.